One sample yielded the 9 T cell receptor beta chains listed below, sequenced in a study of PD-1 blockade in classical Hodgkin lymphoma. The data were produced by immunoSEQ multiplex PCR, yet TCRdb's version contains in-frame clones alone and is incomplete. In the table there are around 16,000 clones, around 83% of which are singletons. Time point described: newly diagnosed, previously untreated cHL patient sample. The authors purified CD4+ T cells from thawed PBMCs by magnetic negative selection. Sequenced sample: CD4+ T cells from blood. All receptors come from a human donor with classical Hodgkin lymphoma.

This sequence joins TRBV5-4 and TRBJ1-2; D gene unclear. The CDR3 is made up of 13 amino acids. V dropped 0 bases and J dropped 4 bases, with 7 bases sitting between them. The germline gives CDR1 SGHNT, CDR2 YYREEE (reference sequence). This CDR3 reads CASSLEPSYGYTF. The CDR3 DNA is TGTGCCAGCAGCTTGGAACCGAGCTATGGCTACACCTTC.

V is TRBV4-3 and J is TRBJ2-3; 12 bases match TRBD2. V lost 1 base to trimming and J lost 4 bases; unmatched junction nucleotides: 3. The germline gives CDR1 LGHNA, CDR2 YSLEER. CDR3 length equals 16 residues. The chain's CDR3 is CASSQGLAGESDTQYF. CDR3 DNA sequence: TGCGCCAGCAGCCAAGGACTAGCGGGAGAATCAGATACGCAGTATTTT.

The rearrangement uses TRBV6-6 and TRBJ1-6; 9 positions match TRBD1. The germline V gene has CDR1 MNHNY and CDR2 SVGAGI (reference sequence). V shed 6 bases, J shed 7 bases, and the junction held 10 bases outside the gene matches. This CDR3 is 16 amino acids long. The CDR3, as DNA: TGTGCCAGCAGGTCCAAGGACAGGGGTACAAATTCACCCCTCCACTTT. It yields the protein CASRSKDRGTNSPLHF.

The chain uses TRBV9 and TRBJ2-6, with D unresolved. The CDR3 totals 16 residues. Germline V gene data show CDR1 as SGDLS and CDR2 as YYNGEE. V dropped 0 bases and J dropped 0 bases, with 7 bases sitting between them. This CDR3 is CASSVEPHSGANVLTF. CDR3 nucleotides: TGTGCCAGCAGCGTAGAACCCCACTCTGGGGCCAACGTCCTGACTTTC.

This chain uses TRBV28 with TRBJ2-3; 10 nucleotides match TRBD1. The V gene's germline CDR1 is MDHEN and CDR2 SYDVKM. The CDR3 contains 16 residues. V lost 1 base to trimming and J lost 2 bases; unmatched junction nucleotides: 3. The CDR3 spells CASSLLGQGFTDTQYF. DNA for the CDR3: TGTGCCAGCAGTTTATTGGGACAGGGGTTCACAGATACGCAGTATTTT.

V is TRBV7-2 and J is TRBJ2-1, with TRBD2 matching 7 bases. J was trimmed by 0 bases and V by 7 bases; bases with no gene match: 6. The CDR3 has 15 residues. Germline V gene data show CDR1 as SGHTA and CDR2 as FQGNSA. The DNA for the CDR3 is TGTGCCAGCACCTCAAGCGGGATCTCCTACAATGAGCAGTTCTTC. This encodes CASTSSGISYNEQFF.

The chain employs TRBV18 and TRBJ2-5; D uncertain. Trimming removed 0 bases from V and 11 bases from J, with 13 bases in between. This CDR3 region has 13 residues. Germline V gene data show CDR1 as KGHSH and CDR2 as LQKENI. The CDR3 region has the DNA TGTGCCAGCTCACCACCGTCGACGGACGTACAGTACTTC. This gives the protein CASSPPSTDVQYF.

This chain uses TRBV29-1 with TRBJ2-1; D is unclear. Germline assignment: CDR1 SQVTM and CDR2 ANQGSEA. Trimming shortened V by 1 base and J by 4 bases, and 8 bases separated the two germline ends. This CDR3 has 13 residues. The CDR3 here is CSVEVVQYNEQFF. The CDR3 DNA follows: TGCAGCGTTGAAGTGGTACAGTACAATGAGCAGTTCTTC.

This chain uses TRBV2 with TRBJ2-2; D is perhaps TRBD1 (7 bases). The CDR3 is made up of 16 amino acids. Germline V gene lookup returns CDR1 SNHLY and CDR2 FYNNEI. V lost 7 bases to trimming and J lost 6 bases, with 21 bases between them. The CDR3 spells CASKKAGGNVAGELFF. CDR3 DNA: TGTGCCAGCAAGAAGGCAGGGGGGAATGTCGCCGGGGAGCTGTTTTTT.